This TCR beta chain was recorded in a study of OX40 agonist ivuxolimab in advanced cancers. Across the whole study: About 44% of patients had received prior checkpoint inhibitor therapy.

Repertoires were generated with immunoSEQ multiplex PCR, while TCRdb's copy carries only in-frame clones and drops some. This sample yields tens of thousands of clones, of which over 80% are seen a single time; 0.7% to 0.9% belongs to the top ten. Anyone with autoimmune disease history or systemic immunosuppression was excluded. CDR1 and CDR2 from the germline V gene are SNHLY and FYNNEI. The CDR3 loop spans 14 amino acids. V lost 1 base and J lost 2, with 6 bases in between. The receptor was derived from an adult with an advanced solid tumor such as melanoma, head and neck, liver or kidney cancer. Here the sequenced sample was CD4+ or CD8+ T cells sorted from blood, taken in a trial of the OX40 agonist ivuxolimab. This chain connects TRBV2 to TRBJ2-4; D remains unclear. CDR3 bases: TGTGCCAGCAGTGAAGTGGGGTCCAAAAACATTCAGTACTTC. Protein sequence: CASSEVGSKNIQYF.